This TCR beta chain stems from a study of blood T cell repertoires in COVID-19 (dated by TCRdb to between 2020 and 2021). Background on the whole study: The collaborator samples originated in the United States, Italy and Spain and spanned the acute and convalescent phases of COVID-19. The prospective study material was composed of cDNA or gDNA derived from T cells, B-cell-depleted T cells, or PBMCs. Subjects who had been exposed to COVID-19, were actively infected with it, or had recovered from it provided the deeply sampled blood TCRbeta repertoires that made up the dataset. The repertoires were released in a freely available public database intended as a resource for research on the immune response to SARS-CoV-2. Samples were obtained from the ongoing ImmuneRACE study (first 160 participants) and from about 1,300 subjects provided by 6 global collaborators. Nearly every sample came with metadata listing a de-identified subject ID, COVID-19 status, age in years and sex. HLA class I and class II types, where available, came from metadata supplied by the sample provider rather than from assay-based typing.

CDR1 is given as MDHEN and CDR2 as SYDVKM, both from the germline V gene. V loses 5 bases, J loses 4 bases, and the germline ends lie 19 bases apart. The CDR3 runs 16 residues from the cysteine to the phenylalanine. Only CDR3 DNA is held: 48 bases, read in frame from base 1. About this clone itself: The antigen it binds to is not known. No base quality information exists; no much larger clone differs at one position.

The immunoSEQ Assay, a bias-controlled multiplex PCR, was used to amplify TCRbeta CDR3 regions from genomic DNA. The published analysis was carried out like this. Nucleated cell counts per sample were estimated from amplification of reference gene primers within the assay. To quantify the absolute abundance of each unique TCRbeta CDR3 rearrangement, sequence reads were collapsed and filtered. For each sample, productive Simpson clonality was calculated as the square root of Simpson's diversity index across productive rearrangements. The table comes from immuneACCESS by way of TCRdb, which keeps in-frame sequences with V and J called. Part of the clones is missing from these tables; in studies checked, under half for an unresolved V gene and the rest for unknown reasons. The V and J calls and clone size are taken from that table; D and trimming were inferred from the DNA. Across this sample there are under 250,000 clones, with around 83% seen only once. The ten largest clones capture approximately 1.5% of the sample.

The research as a whole found: Clinical and demographic metadata were provided uncurated, with the amount varying by source and participant.

A second Seattle source provided samples from volunteer blood donors who had recovered from COVID-19. The collaborating institutions used their own protocols to collect whole blood in K2EDTA tubes. Collaborator samples were shipped for TCRbeta analysis as frozen whole blood, isolated PBMCs, or DNA extracted from either sample type. The material sequenced was peripheral blood. The clonotype originates from a woman in her thirties or forties who had recovered from COVID-19. The rearrangement combines TRBV28 with TRBJ2-3; TRBD2 is possibly the D segment (6 matching bases). The DNA sequence follows: TGTGCCAGCAGTCCGCCGGGACTTCGAGGGGCAGATACGCAGTATTTT. Translation gives CASSPPGLRGADTQYF. The CDR3, completed at both ends by the reference TRBV28 and TRBJ2-3 genes, gives the full variable domain DVKVTQSSRYLVKRTGEKVFLECVQDMDHENMFWYRQDPGLGLRLIYFSYDVKMKEKGDIPEGYSVSREKKERFSLILESASTNQTSMYLCASSPPGLRGADTQYFGPGTRLTVL.